Presented here are 20 T cell receptor beta chains from one specimen sequenced in a study of OX40 agonist ivuxolimab in advanced cancers. TCRdb's copy holds only in-frame clones and misses some; the assay was immunoSEQ multiplex PCR. The top ten hold around 0.5% of the sample, which has fewer than 85,000 clones, about 85% seen once. The starting material was CD4+ or CD8+ T cells sorted from blood, obtained in a trial of the OX40 agonist ivuxolimab. The receptors shown here come from an adult with an advanced solid tumor such as melanoma, head and neck, liver or kidney cancer.

This rearrangement joins TRBV19 to TRBJ2-3; D might be TRBD2 (6 bases). This CDR3 has 16 residues. Germline values: CDR1 LNHDA, CDR2 SQIVND (reference sequence). Trimming left V 4 bases short and J 0 bases short, with 14 bases between. CDR3 amino acids: CASSTPLRGSTDTQYF. The CDR3 DNA sequence: TGTGCCAGTAGTACACCTCTCCGGGGGAGCACAGATACGCAGTATTTT.

The genes are TRBV7-8 and TRBJ2-7; no firm D call. V was cut by 2 bases and J by 0 bases, with 11 bases left in between. This CDR3 is built from 15 residues. Germline-derived CDR1 and CDR2 are SGHVS and FQNEAQ. The CDR3 here is CASSLKGTSSYEQYF. Written as DNA, the CDR3 is TGTGCCAGCAGCTTAAAGGGTACCAGCTCCTACGAGCAGTACTTC.

The chain employs TRBV9 and TRBJ1-3; D is uncertain. CDR3 size: 15 residues. V was clipped by 4 bases and J by 4 bases, with 15 bases between them. Germline CDR1 reads SGDLS; CDR2 reads YYNGEE. The CDR3 region is CASSSRRAGGNTIYF. The CDR3 DNA is TGTGCCAGCAGCAGTCGGAGGGCGGGCGGAAACACCATATATTTT.

The chain links TRBV7-2 to TRBJ2-7, with a possible D match to TRBD2 (6 bases). V dropped 5 bases and J dropped 5 bases, with 22 bases sitting between them. The CDR3 is 16 amino acids. Germline CDR1 and CDR2: SGHTA and FQGNSA. The CDR3 loop is CASSGGGLAVIHEQYF. The CDR3 nucleotides read TGTGCCAGCAGCGGTGGGGGGTTAGCGGTAATCCACGAGCAGTACTTC.

The chain is built from TRBV4-2 and TRBJ1-2; D possibly corresponds to TRBD1 (5 bases). Trimming pared 2 bases from V and 6 bases from J, leaving 13 bases between. CDR1 is LGHNA and CDR2 is YNFKEQ in the germline V gene. The CDR3 spans 14 residues. CDR3 nucleotide sequence: TGTGCCAGCAGCCAAAACCCCCCGACAGATGGCTACACCTTC. Its translation is CASSQNPPTDGYTF.

The chain carries TRBV9 and TRBJ2-3; D gene uncertain. The CDR3 runs to 15 residues. V lost 0 bases to trimming and J lost 4 bases, with 12 bases between them. Germline CDR1 is SGDLS and CDR2 is YYNGEE. CDR3 bases: TGTGCCAGCAGCGTAGAGGTAGGCAGTGCAGATACGCAGTATTTT. Protein product: CASSVEVGSADTQYF.

The V and J genes are TRBV6-5 and TRBJ1-2; D is ambiguous. This CDR3 region has 15 residues. Germline V gene sequence: CDR1 MNHEY, CDR2 SVGAGI. V was shortened by 5 bases and J by 7 bases, with 20 bases between the two germline ends. The CDR3 loop reads CASSTSRGWQFGYTF. The CDR3 DNA sequence: TGTGCCAGCAGTACAAGCCGGGGTTGGCAGTTTGGCTACACCTTC.

This chain uses TRBV5-1 with TRBJ2-4, with unresolved D. Germline CDR1 SGHRS, CDR2 YFSETQ. This CDR3 region has 12 residues. V was pared by 0 bases and J by 15 bases, with 13 bases between. The CDR3 DNA is TGCGCCAGCAGCTTGGGACGGGTAGAATGGTACTTC. It is translated as CASSLGRVEWYF.

The genes are TRBV5-1 and TRBJ2-7; TRBD1 might be the D (5 bases). CDR3 length: 13 amino acids. Trimming left V 4 bases short and J 6 bases short, with 14 bases between. The germline V gene has CDR1 SGHRS and CDR2 YFSETQ. CDR3 nucleotide sequence: TGCGCCAGCAGCCCGAGTGTAGGGGCCGAGCAGTACTTC. Translating gives CASSPSVGAEQYF.

This clone came up a few times. V and J are TRBV7-2 and TRBJ1-6, with a tentative D call TRBD1 (5 bases). Germline values: CDR1 SGHTA, CDR2 FQGNSA. The CDR3 extends over 15 amino acids. The germline V and J ends were trimmed by 2 bases and 3 bases, with 8 bases remaining between them. The CDR3 nucleotides are TGTGCCAGCAGCTTAAACAGGAACTATAATTCACCCCTCCACTTT. As protein: CASSLNRNYNSPLHF.

This clone has a handful of counts. The chain carries TRBV7-2 and TRBJ1-2, with 9 bases aligning to TRBD1. CDR1 is SGHTA and CDR2 is FQGNSA in the germline V gene. The V segment lost 5 bases and the J segment 5 bases; nucleotides outside the gene matches: 6. The CDR3 spans 14 residues. The CDR3 nucleotides read TGTGCCAGCAGCCCCCGGACAGGGGAATATGGCTACACCTTC. This encodes CASSPRTGEYGYTF.

The count of this clone is one. V gene TRBV9 combines with J gene TRBJ2-7; weak D call: TRBD2 (6 bases). CDR1 and CDR2 from the germline V gene are SGDLS and YYNGEE. V lost 0 bases and J lost 6, with 22 bases in between. There are 17 residues in the CDR3. CDR3 nucleotide sequence: TGTGCCAGCAGCGTAGAGGCGCGGGATGGGGGTTTTGGCGAGCAGTACTTC. Translation gives CASSVEARDGGFGEQYF.

J is TRBJ2-1 and V is TRBV6-6; D perhaps matches TRBD1 (6 bases). V lost 4 bases, J lost 0 bases, and 10 bases lay in between. This CDR3 region has 15 residues. CDR1 and CDR2 (germline): MNHNY, SVGAGI (reference sequence). CDR3 in amino acids: CASSWTASSYNEQFF. CDR3 nucleotide sequence: TGTGCCAGCAGTTGGACAGCCAGCTCCTACAATGAGCAGTTCTTC.

The CDR3 here is CASSTPRQDNEQFF. The CDR3 nucleotides are TGTGCCAGCAGTACCCCGAGACAGGACAATGAGCAGTTCTTC. The chain recombines TRBV21-1 with TRBJ2-1; the table names TRBD1, a call not compared with the DNA. TRBV21-1 is termed a pseudogene. The CDR3 sequence is 14 residues long.

This clone was observed a single time. One junction end disagrees with the germline gene, perhaps due to a read error. The chain carries TRBV5-1 and TRBJ1-1; no firm D call. The CDR3 spans 11 residues. Germline values: CDR1 SGHRS, CDR2 YFSETQ. CDR3: CANSSGPGAFF. The DNA for the CDR3 is TGCGCCAACAGCTCCGGGCCTGGGGCTTTCTTT.

The gene calls are TRBV6-5 and TRBJ1-5, with 7 bases fitting TRBD1. The V gene's germline CDR1 is MNHEY and CDR2 SVGAGI. V trimming: 7 bases; J trimming: 4 bases; junction bases outside the gene matches: 7. The length of the CDR3 is 14 residues. The CDR3 region is CASTPGQLNQPQHF. CDR3 nucleotides: TGTGCCAGCACCCCGGGACAGTTAAATCAGCCCCAGCATTTT.

CDR3 sequence reads: CASSQNYGYTF. CDR3 nucleotide sequence: TGTGCCAGCAGTCAAAACTATGGCTACACCTTC. The chain uses TRBV6-1 and TRBJ1-2; D uncertain. Trimming took 5 bases from V and 2 from J, leaving 3 bases between them. Per germline, CDR1 MNHNS and CDR2 SASEGT. This CDR3 contains 11 residues.

This clone was seen only once. V gene TRBV6-1 combines with J gene TRBJ2-7; TRBD2 aligns across 9 bases. CDR3 length equals 17 residues. Germline lookup yields CDR1 MNHNS and CDR2 SASEGT. Germline trimming cut 2 bases from V and 2 bases from J; bases unmatched to any gene: 10. The DNA for the CDR3 is TGTGCCAGCAGTGAATTCCCGGTGACTAGCGGTACCTACGAGCAGTACTTC. It encodes CASSEFPVTSGTYEQYF.

The rearrangement joins TRBV7-2 to TRBJ2-3; D uncertain. This CDR3 has 16 amino acids. The V and J ends lost 5 bases and 4 bases respectively, with 19 bases between them. CDR1 and CDR2 (germline): SGHTA, FQGNSA. For the CDR3, the DNA is TGTGCCAGCAGCCCTCAATCGGCCCTCGGCGCAGATACGCAGTATTTT. Amino acid sequence: CASSPQSALGADTQYF.

In this sample, this clone turned up a few times. The V and J genes are TRBV19 and TRBJ1-1; TRBD1 is a possible D gene (6 bases). The CDR3 totals 14 residues. The V and J ends lost 5 bases and 3 bases respectively, with 13 bases between them. Germline-derived CDR1 and CDR2 are LNHDA and SQIVND (reference sequence). The CDR3 reads CASSSRTADTEAFF. The CDR3 coding sequence is TGTGCCAGTAGTTCACGGACAGCGGACACTGAAGCTTTCTTT.